This T cell receptor (beta chain) was identified in a study of cytomegalovirus exposure and HLA in healthy donors. The CDR3 is 14 residues long. Germline-derived CDR1 and CDR2 are MNHNS and SASEGT. The V gene end was trimmed by 7 bases and the J gene end by 5 bases; junction bases not matched to a gene: 10. Only a few counts were recorded for this clone. Both 60 Vbeta primers and 13 Jbeta primers went into the PCR. Generated by immunoSEQ multiplex PCR, the TCRdb table keeps only in-frame clones and is missing some. The sample records hundreds of thousands of clones, approximately 82% being singletons.

Sequencing was carried out using PBMCs. This rearrangement joins TRBV6-1 to TRBJ2-5; 7 bases map to TRBD1. The source is a man in his late teens or twenties in good health and CMV-seronegative. The DNA for the CDR3 is TGTGCCAGCAAAACCGAGGGGGCGCAGGAGACCCAGTACTTC. Protein: CASKTEGAQETQYF.